This T cell receptor beta chain came from a study of shared clonotypes between healthy human individuals. Study-wide results and limits: Only blood samples were collected, and tissue repertoires likely differ. An expected dependence of interdonor clonotype sharing on sequencing depth was noted.

Produced via immunoSEQ multiplex PCR; TCRdb's table is partial and in-frame only. The sample consists of about 2.3 million clones, about 90% of them appearing once. Trimming removed 6 bases from V and 4 bases from J, with 9 bases in between. CDR1 is KGHSH, CDR2 LQKENI, per germline. The CDR3 sequence is 13 residues long. This clone was seen only once. The target antigen is unknown. This rearrangement joins TRBV18 to TRBJ2-2; tentatively, D is TRBD1 (5 bases). The sample was naive CD4+ T cells from PBMCs. The sample's subset: CD45RA+ positively selected. This TCR was sampled from a young man in good health. Some clones in this sample may be carry-over from other donors' samples. As DNA, the CDR3 is TGTGCCAGCTCGCTCGACAGCACCGGGGAGCTGTTTTTT. Translated: CASSLDSTGELFF.